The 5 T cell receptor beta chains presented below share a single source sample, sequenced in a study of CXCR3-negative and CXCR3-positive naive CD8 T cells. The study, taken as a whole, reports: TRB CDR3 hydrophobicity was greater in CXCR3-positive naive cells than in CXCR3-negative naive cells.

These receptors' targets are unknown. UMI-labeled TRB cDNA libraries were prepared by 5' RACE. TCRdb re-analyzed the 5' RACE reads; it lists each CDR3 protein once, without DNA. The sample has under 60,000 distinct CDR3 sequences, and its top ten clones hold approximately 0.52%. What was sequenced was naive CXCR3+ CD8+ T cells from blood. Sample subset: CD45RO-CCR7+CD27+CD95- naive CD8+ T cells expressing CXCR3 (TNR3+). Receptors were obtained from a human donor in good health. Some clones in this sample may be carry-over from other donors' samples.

CDR3 sequence reads: CSVEDTVYYEQYF. V usage is TRBV29-1 and J usage is TRBJ2-7. The CDR3 contains 13 residues. CDR1 is SQVTM, CDR2 ANQGSEA, per germline.

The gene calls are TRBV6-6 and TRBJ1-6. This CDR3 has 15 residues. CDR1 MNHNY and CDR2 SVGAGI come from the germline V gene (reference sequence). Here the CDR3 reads CASSFSWAENSPLHF.

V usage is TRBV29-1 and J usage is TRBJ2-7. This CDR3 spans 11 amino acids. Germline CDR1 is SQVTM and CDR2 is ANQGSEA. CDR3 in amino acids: CSVGGAYEQYF.

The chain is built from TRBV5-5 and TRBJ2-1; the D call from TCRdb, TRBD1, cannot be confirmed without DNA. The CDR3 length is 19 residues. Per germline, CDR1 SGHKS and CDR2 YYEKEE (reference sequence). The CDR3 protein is CASSLGDSPISSRYNEQFF.

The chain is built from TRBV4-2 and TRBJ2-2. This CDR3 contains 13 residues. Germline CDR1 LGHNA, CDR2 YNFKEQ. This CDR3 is CASSQDRAGELFF.